Listed below are T cell receptor beta chains from one sample, sequenced in a study of blood T cell repertoires in COVID-19. The method was immunoSEQ multiplex PCR; TCRdb's version includes in-frame clones alone and lacks a portion of them. The sample records about 53,000 clones, approximately 82% being singletons. The sample was peripheral blood. The source is a human donor in a cohort sampled during active COVID-19. CDR3s include the opening cysteine and the closing phenylalanine or tryptophan. The order of the fields is V gene, J gene, clone size, D gene, CDR3 protein, CDR3 DNA. A D gene is named only where the DNA matches it firmly. Part of the rows lack a size; the others show once, few, many or a class for expanded clones.

V gene: TRBV29-1
J gene: TRBJ2-3
clone size: NA
D gene: NA
CDR3 protein: CSLSSTDTQYF
CDR3 DNA: TGCAGCCTCAGTAGCACAGATACGCAGTATTTT

V gene: TRBV5-1
J gene: TRBJ2-3
clone size: NA
D gene: NA
CDR3 protein: CASSSPGSTDTQYF
CDR3 DNA: TGCGCCAGCAGCTCCCCGGGTAGCACAGATACGCAGTATTTT

V gene: TRBV29-1
J gene: TRBJ2-3
clone size: NA
D gene: NA
CDR3 protein: CSVAGLNTDTQYF
CDR3 DNA: TGCAGCGTAGCAGGGCTAAACACAGATACGCAGTATTTT

V gene: TRBV28
J gene: TRBJ2-2
clone size: NA
D gene: TRBD1
CDR3 protein: CASRGTGGNTGELFF
CDR3 DNA: TGTGCCAGCAGGGGGACAGGTGGGAACACCGGGGAGCTGTTTTTT

V gene: TRBV7-2
J gene: TRBJ1-5
clone size: NA
D gene: NA
CDR3 protein: CASSLHRENQPQHF
CDR3 DNA: TGTGCCAGCAGCTTACACAGGGAGAATCAGCCCCAGCATTTT

V gene: TRBV12-3/TRBV12-4
J gene: TRBJ1-1
clone size: NA
D gene: NA
CDR3 protein: CASSLGRLRAFF
CDR3 DNA: TGTGCCAGCAGTTTGGGCAGATTGAGAGCTTTCTTT

V gene: TRBV10-2
J gene: TRBJ2-5
clone size: NA
D gene: TRBD1
CDR3 protein: CASSGGRETQYF
CDR3 DNA: TGCGCCAGCTCAGGGGGCCGAGAGACCCAGTACTTC

V gene: TRBV30
J gene: TRBJ1-2
clone size: NA
D gene: TRBD1
CDR3 protein: CAWSTGARGYTF
CDR3 DNA: TGTGCCTGGAGTACAGGGGCCCGGGGCTACACCTTC

V gene: TRBV5-4
J gene: TRBJ1-1
clone size: NA
D gene: TRBD1
CDR3 protein: CASRQTGGNTEAFF
CDR3 DNA: TGTGCCAGCAGGCAGACAGGGGGTAACACTGAAGCTTTCTTT

V gene: TRBV6-6
J gene: TRBJ2-2
clone size: NA
D gene: NA
CDR3 protein: CASIERAGTGELFF
CDR3 DNA: TGTGCCAGCATTGAGCGGGCGGGGACCGGGGAGCTGTTTTTT

V gene: TRBV2
J gene: TRBJ2-3
clone size: NA
D gene: NA
CDR3 protein: CASSEERKRRNTDTQYF
CDR3 DNA: TGTGCCAGCAGTGAAGAGCGGAAACGAAGGAACACAGATACGCAGTATTTT

V gene: TRBV15
J gene: TRBJ2-5
clone size: NA
D gene: NA
CDR3 protein: CATSRDLRFQETQYF
CDR3 DNA: TGTGCCACCAGCAGAGATCTACGATTCCAAGAGACCCAGTACTTC

V gene: TRBV7-2
J gene: TRBJ2-7
clone size: NA
D gene: NA
CDR3 protein: CASSLGLAFSYEQYF
CDR3 DNA: TGTGCCAGCAGCTTAGGCCTAGCGTTTTCCTACGAGCAGTACTTC

V gene: TRBV29-1
J gene: TRBJ1-6
clone size: NA
D gene: TRBD1
CDR3 protein: CSVTTGTGNSPLHF
CDR3 DNA: TGCAGCGTAACCACCGGGACAGGGAATTCACCCCTCCACTTT

V gene: TRBV5-1
J gene: TRBJ2-1
clone size: NA
D gene: TRBD2
CDR3 protein: CASSTGTTRNEQFF
CDR3 DNA: TGCGCCAGCAGCACCGGGACTACGCGCAATGAGCAGTTCTTC

V gene: TRBV14
J gene: TRBJ2-2
clone size: NA
D gene: TRBD1
CDR3 protein: CASSQDRTGGLHGELFF
CDR3 DNA: TGTGCCAGCAGCCAAGATCGGACAGGGGGCCTACACGGGGAGCTGTTTTTT

V gene: TRBV7-9
J gene: TRBJ2-2
clone size: NA
D gene: NA
CDR3 protein: CASSPGHNTGELFF
CDR3 DNA: TGTGCCAGCAGCCCGGGACACAACACCGGGGAGCTGTTTTTT

V gene: TRBV9
J gene: TRBJ2-5
clone size: few
D gene: TRBD2
CDR3 protein: CASSASGGAVGETQYF
CDR3 DNA: TGTGCCAGCAGCGCTAGCGGGGGGGCAGTGGGAGAGACCCAGTACTTC

V gene: TRBV27
J gene: TRBJ2-7
clone size: NA
D gene: TRBD1
CDR3 protein: CASRTGTGAYEQYF
CDR3 DNA: TGTGCCAGCAGGACCGGGACAGGGGCCTACGAGCAGTACTTC

V gene: TRBV28
J gene: TRBJ1-1
clone size: NA
D gene: TRBD1
CDR3 protein: CAISWGQGVPTEAFF
CDR3 DNA: TGTGCCATCTCCTGGGGACAGGGGGTTCCCACTGAAGCTTTCTTT

V gene: TRBV7-9
J gene: TRBJ2-2
clone size: NA
D gene: TRBD2
CDR3 protein: CASSLGTSAHGELFF
CDR3 DNA: TGTGCCAGCAGCTTGGGGACTAGCGCCCACGGGGAGCTGTTTTTT

V gene: TRBV10-3
J gene: TRBJ1-1
clone size: NA
D gene: NA
CDR3 protein: CAISTNTGIRAFF
CDR3 DNA: TGTGCCATCAGTACGAATACAGGGATAAGAGCTTTCTTT

V gene: TRBV4-3
J gene: TRBJ2-2
clone size: few
D gene: TRBD1
CDR3 protein: CASSEGQGSFTGELFF
CDR3 DNA: TGCGCCAGCAGCGAAGGACAGGGGTCTTTCACCGGGGAGCTGTTTTTT

V gene: TRBV13
J gene: TRBJ2-3
clone size: NA
D gene: NA
CDR3 protein: CASSLTTGVSTDTQYF
CDR3 DNA: TGTGCCAGCAGCTTAACTACGGGGGTGAGCACAGATACGCAGTATTTT

V gene: TRBV27
J gene: TRBJ2-1
clone size: NA
D gene: NA
CDR3 protein: CASSPDPGVDEQFF
CDR3 DNA: TGTGCCAGCAGTCCAGACCCGGGGGTAGATGAGCAGTTCTTC

V gene: TRBV20-1
J gene: TRBJ2-7
clone size: NA
D gene: TRBD2
CDR3 protein: CSASRPSGGYEQYF
CDR3 DNA: TGCAGTGCTAGTCGTCCTAGCGGGGGATACGAGCAGTACTTC

V gene: TRBV7-9
J gene: TRBJ1-1
clone size: NA
D gene: NA
CDR3 protein: CASSLSLVTEAFF
CDR3 DNA: TGTGCCAGCAGCTTATCCCTTGTCACTGAAGCTTTCTTT

V gene: TRBV7-8
J gene: TRBJ2-5
clone size: few
D gene: TRBD1
CDR3 protein: CASSPTTTGGQETQYF
CDR3 DNA: TGTGCCAGCAGCCCCACTACCACAGGGGGCCAAGAGACCCAGTACTTC

V gene: TRBV19
J gene: TRBJ2-1
clone size: NA
D gene: TRBD2
CDR3 protein: CASSIIPGLAGRSYNEQFF
CDR3 DNA: TGTGCCAGTAGTATTATTCCCGGACTAGCGGGTCGTTCCTACAATGAGCAGTTCTTC

V gene: TRBV2
J gene: TRBJ2-2
clone size: NA
D gene: TRBD1
CDR3 protein: CASRRQGANTGELFF
CDR3 DNA: TGTGCCAGCAGGAGACAGGGTGCGAACACCGGGGAGCTGTTTTTT

V gene: TRBV6-2/TRBV6-3
J gene: TRBJ2-3
clone size: NA
D gene: TRBD2
CDR3 protein: CASSTHSGGPDTQYF
CDR3 DNA: TGTGCCAGCAGTACCCATAGCGGGGGTCCAGATACGCAGTATTTT

V gene: TRBV3-1/TRBV3-2
J gene: TRBJ2-3
clone size: NA
D gene: TRBD1
CDR3 protein: CASSQAPGTGSNTQYF
CDR3 DNA: TGTGCCAGCAGCCAAGCCCCGGGGACAGGGTCAAATACGCAGTATTTT

V gene: TRBV28
J gene: TRBJ1-5
clone size: NA
D gene: NA
CDR3 protein: CASINAGGRNQPQHF
CDR3 DNA: TGTGCCAGCATCAACGCCGGGGGGAGGAATCAGCCCCAGCATTTT

V gene: TRBV5-1
J gene: TRBJ2-7
clone size: NA
D gene: TRBD1
CDR3 protein: CASSTGQVPSGRSYEQYF
CDR3 DNA: TGCGCCAGCAGCACTGGACAGGTTCCCAGCGGCCGATCCTACGAGCAGTACTTC

V gene: TRBV20-1
J gene: TRBJ1-2
clone size: NA
D gene: NA
CDR3 protein: CSAGPGKGYTF
CDR3 DNA: TGCAGTGCAGGGCCAGGGAAAGGCTACACCTTC

V gene: TRBV9
J gene: TRBJ2-3
clone size: NA
D gene: TRBD2
CDR3 protein: CASSDTSGGAEDTQYF
CDR3 DNA: TGTGCCAGCAGCGATACTAGCGGGGGGGCAGAAGATACGCAGTATTTT

V gene: TRBV6-2/TRBV6-3
J gene: TRBJ2-5
clone size: NA
D gene: TRBD1
CDR3 protein: CASSAGTVLETQYF
CDR3 DNA: TGTGCCAGCAGTGCCGGGACAGTCTTGGAGACCCAGTACTTC

V gene: TRBV4-2
J gene: TRBJ2-3
clone size: NA
D gene: NA
CDR3 protein: CASSQDKKWPSDGSTDTQYF
CDR3 DNA: TGTGCCAGCAGCCAAGATAAAAAATGGCCTAGCGACGGCAGCACAGATACGCAGTATTTT

V gene: TRBV19
J gene: TRBJ2-7
clone size: NA
D gene: NA
CDR3 protein: CASSRGSPYEQYF
CDR3 DNA: TGTGCCAGTAGCCGAGGCTCCCCCTACGAGCAGTACTTC

V gene: TRBV18
J gene: TRBJ2-7
clone size: NA
D gene: NA
CDR3 protein: CASSRGRGYEQYF
CDR3 DNA: TGTGCCAGCTCTCGAGGTCGCGGCTACGAGCAGTACTTC